These 18 T cell receptor beta chains came from one sample sequenced in a study of blood T cell repertoires in COVID-19. Sequencing was performed with immunoSEQ multiplex PCR; in TCRdb, only in-frame clones are kept and a portion is missing. Here the sample spans more than 50,000 clones, 80% to 95% being singletons. The sample comprised peripheral blood. These receptors were taken from a man at least 80 years old with acute or convalescent COVID-19.

This rearrangement joins TRBV14 to TRBJ2-5; the match to TRBD1 covers 7 bases. The trim removed 2 bases at V and 3 bases at J, leaving 6 bases unmatched. The CDR3 spans 15 residues. CDR1 SGHDN and CDR2 FVKESK come from the germline V gene. CDR3 residues: CASSQLTGVKETQYF. The CDR3 DNA is TGTGCCAGCAGCCAACTTACAGGGGTAAAAGAGACCCAGTACTTC.

The V gene is TRBV27, the J gene TRBJ2-1; tentative D call: TRBD2 (5 bases). Between the trimmed V and J ends, which lost 4 bases and 6 bases, there was a span of 19 bases. CDR1 is MNHEY and CDR2 is SMNVEV in the germline V gene (reference sequence). The CDR3 spans 16 residues. In DNA form, the CDR3 reads TGTGCCAGCAGTTCCCCTCGCCGGGGTACCTCCAATGAGCAGTTCTTC. Translated, it gives CASSSPRRGTSNEQFF.

This chain uses TRBV9 with TRBJ1-6, with D tentatively TRBD1 (5 bases). V lost 6 bases to trimming and J lost 6 bases, with 13 bases between them. There are 14 residues in the CDR3. The germline V gene encodes CDR1 SGDLS and CDR2 YYNGEE. CDR3 sequence (DNA): TGTGCCAGCAACGACGGGGGGAGTAATTCACCCCTCCACTTT. Its protein product is CASNDGGSNSPLHF.

This clone was counted between two and nine times. The CDR3 reads CATSRDLRGGNQPQHF. The CDR3 DNA reads TGTGCCACCAGCAGAGATCTGCGGGGTGGAAATCAGCCCCAGCATTTT. The V and J genes are TRBV15 and TRBJ1-5; D is unclear. The V gene lost 0 bases and the J gene lost 4 bases, with 13 bases spanning the gap. CDR3 size: 16 residues. Germline V gives CDR1 LNHNV, CDR2 YYDKDF (reference sequence).

This clone came up a few times. The chain carries TRBV6-6 and TRBJ1-6; 8 bases are shared with TRBD1. CDR1 is MNHNY and CDR2 is SVGAGI in the germline V gene (reference sequence). The CDR3 is made up of 16 amino acids. The V gene end was trimmed by 5 bases and the J gene end by 5 bases; junction bases not matched to a gene: 8. The CDR3 nucleotides are TGTGCCAGCAGTCGAACAGGGGGAGCTAATAATTCACCCCTCCACTTT. This sequence encodes CASSRTGGANNSPLHF.

This chain joins TRBV11-1 and TRBJ1-1; weak D call: TRBD1 (5 bases). The CDR3 consists of 11 residues. The germline V gene encodes CDR1 SGHAT and CDR2 FQDESV (reference sequence). Trimming shortened V by 8 bases and J by 5 bases, and 9 bases separated the two germline ends. CDR3 sequence reads: CASRGGTEAFF. The CDR3 region has the DNA TGTGCCAGCCGCGGGGGGACTGAAGCTTTCTTT.

The chain couples TRBV30 to TRBJ2-1; the D is unclear. The length of the CDR3 is 11 residues. Germline CDR1 and CDR2: GTSNPN and SVGIG (reference sequence). V shed 4 bases and J shed 4 bases, with 5 bases lying between them. The CDR3 is CAWTDYNEQFF. The DNA for the CDR3 is TGTGCCTGGACAGATTACAATGAGCAGTTCTTC.

This rearrangement joins TRBV24-1 to TRBJ1-2; 9 bases are shared with TRBD1. J was trimmed by 8 bases and V by 7 bases; bases with no gene match: 7. The germline CDR1 and CDR2 sequences are KGHDR and SFDVKD. This CDR3 is built from 13 residues. The CDR3: CATRGTGSEGYTF. Here the CDR3 DNA reads TGTGCCACCAGAGGGACAGGGTCTGAAGGCTACACCTTC.

A word on this clone: At one boundary the junction diverges from the germline segment, which might be a read error. V usage is TRBV9 and J usage is TRBJ2-5; the D is unclear. Germline CDR1 reads SGDLS; CDR2 reads YYNGEE. CDR3 length: 14 amino acids. The CDR3, as DNA: TGTGCCAGCAGCGTAGGCGGAGCCCAAGGGACCCAGTACTTC. Protein: CASSVGGAQGTQYF.

The rearrangement joins TRBV7-2 to TRBJ1-4, with D maybe TRBD1 (6 bases). This CDR3 spans 15 amino acids. The germline gives CDR1 SGHTA, CDR2 FQGNSA. V was clipped by 0 bases and J by 8 bases, with 13 bases between them. The CDR3 DNA follows: TGTGCCAGCAGCTTAGCTGGGGGCATAGGGGAAAAACTGTTTTTT. This sequence encodes CASSLAGGIGEKLFF.

The CDR3 is CASSPPPSNEKLFF. CDR3 nucleotide sequence: TGTGCCAGCAGTCCCCCTCCGTCTAATGAAAAACTGTTTTTT. The rearrangement uses TRBV28 and TRBJ1-4; D gene unclear. The CDR3 has 14 residues. V dropped 5 bases and J dropped 3 bases, with 10 bases sitting between them. CDR1 MDHEN and CDR2 SYDVKM come from the germline V gene.

J is TRBJ2-1 and V is TRBV5-1; the match to TRBD1 covers 8 bases. Germline V gives CDR1 SGHRS, CDR2 YFSETQ. This CDR3 spans 16 amino acids. Unmatched junction bases numbered 4, after V lost 0 bases and J lost 2 bases. CDR3 sequence reads: CASSLEGTGPYNEQFF. The CDR3 DNA reads TGCGCCAGCAGCTTGGAAGGGACAGGTCCCTACAATGAGCAGTTCTTC.

The chain uses TRBV27 and TRBJ2-3; 9 positions match TRBD2. The CDR3 extends over 15 amino acids. The V and J ends lost 6 bases and 4 bases, in that order; junction bases with no gene match: 8. CDR1 and CDR2 from the germline V gene are MNHEY and SMNVEV (reference sequence). The DNA for the CDR3 is TGTGCCAGCAGGTCCAGCGGGGGGCGATCAGATACGCAGTATTTT. Its protein is CASRSSGGRSDTQYF.

The chain joins TRBV11-3 to TRBJ2-3; 10 bases map to TRBD2. The V gene's germline CDR1 is SGHNT and CDR2 YENEEA. The CDR3 spans 15 residues. V was pared by 6 bases and J by 4 bases, with 7 bases of the junction left unmatched. CDR3 in amino acids: CASSSSGGAPDTQYF. As DNA, the CDR3 is TGTGCCAGCAGTTCGAGCGGGGGGGCGCCAGATACGCAGTATTTT.

V usage is TRBV19 and J usage is TRBJ2-2; no clear D gene. Deletions cut 3 bases from V and 1 base from J, with 9 bases between. In germline, CDR1 is LNHDA, CDR2 SQIVND (reference sequence). The CDR3 length is 15 residues. The CDR3 bases are TGTGCCAGTAGTATCAAACTACAGAACACCGGGGAGCTGTTTTTT. It is translated as CASSIKLQNTGELFF.

The chain joins TRBV28 to TRBJ2-2; D is unresolved. The CDR3 consists of 13 residues. The V end lost 1 base, the J end lost 6 bases, and 6 bases lay between the germline ends. Germline-derived CDR1 and CDR2 are MDHEN and SYDVKM. The CDR3 is CASSLSFSGELFF. As DNA, the CDR3 is TGTGCCAGCAGTTTATCCTTCTCCGGGGAGCTGTTTTTT.

This sequence joins TRBV19 and TRBJ2-3; 9 nucleotides agree with TRBD1. CDR1 is LNHDA and CDR2 is SQIVND in the germline V gene (reference sequence). V shed 8 bases, J shed 2 bases, and the junction held 5 bases outside the gene matches. This CDR3 region has 14 residues. CDR3 bases: TGTGCCAGTTCGACAGGGGGTTTCACAGATACGCAGTATTTT. Translation gives CASSTGGFTDTQYF.

The chain carries TRBV18 and TRBJ1-1, with TRBD1 as a possible D gene (6 bases). The CDR3 is 15 residues long. Germline CDR1 reads KGHSH; CDR2 reads LQKENI. V lost 0 bases to trimming and J lost 10 bases, with 18 bases between them. DNA for the CDR3: TGTGCCAGCTCACCACCAAGGGGAGGGGGATTTGGAGCTTTCTTT. Translation gives CASSPPRGGGFGAFF.